This T cell receptor beta chain is drawn from a study of T cell changes during pregnancy in multiple sclerosis. The germline V gene encodes CDR1 SQVTM and CDR2 ANQGSEA. CDR3 length: 14 residues. V lost 4 bases to trimming and J lost 7 bases; unmatched junction nucleotides: 8. This clone was picked up one time. The assay was immunoSEQ multiplex PCR, and TCRdb's table has in-frame clones only and misses some. The sample lists under 80,000 clones, 88% occurring once. This chain connects TRBV29-1 to TRBJ2-2, with 8 bases lining up with TRBD1. The material sequenced was peripheral blood, taken in the first trimester of pregnancy. This TCR came from a female donor with multiple sclerosis, enrolled in a pregnancy study. CDR3 in amino acids: CSVAAGGTGGELFF. CDR3 bases: TGCAGCGTTGCGGCAGGGGGCACGGGCGGGGAGCTGTTTTTT.